This TCR beta chain derives from a study of T cell changes during pregnancy in multiple sclerosis. Some clones are missing from TCRdb's copy, which holds only in-frame ones; the method was immunoSEQ multiplex PCR. The data contain roughly 88,000 clones, around 90% of them singletons. CDR3 length: 14 amino acids. Germline CDR1 reads LNHDA; CDR2 reads SQIVND (reference sequence). Trimming shortened V by 5 bases and J by 3 bases, and 13 bases separated the two germline ends. J is TRBJ1-1 and V is TRBV19; a weak D match, TRBD1 (6 bases). This sequence originates from a female donor with multiple sclerosis, enrolled in a pregnancy study. This specimen was peripheral blood, taken in the first trimester of pregnancy. In DNA, the CDR3 is TGTGCCAGTAGTGTCAGGGGAGTAGACACTGAAGCTTTCTTT. This sequence encodes CASSVRGVDTEAFF.